This T cell receptor beta chain emerged from a study of blood T cells in healthy people across ages. Study-wide points: No conclusive comparison of naive versus antigen-experienced cells was possible with unsorted PBMCs.

Next came a second PCR, run for about 7 to 12 cycles, which used a sample-barcoded 5' primer along with a J-beta primer mix. TCRdb re-called the 5' RACE reads through MiXCR, storing one row per CDR3 protein. Of about 1.5 million distinct CDR3 sequences in the sample, about 42% were seen once. With respect to this clonotype: Its cognate antigen is unknown.

Healthy Russian Caucasian donors spanned ages about 6 to 100 years. The TCR originated in a woman aged 18 to 35 in good health. Sequenced input: blood.

CDR3 sequence: CASSLLGQGVNYGYTF. The CDR3 bases are TGTGCCAGCAGTTTATTGGGCCAGGGGGTCAACTATGGCTACACCTTC. The chain uses TRBV28 and TRBJ1-2; TRBD1 agrees at 7 bases. Germline lookup yields CDR1 MDHEN and CDR2 SYDVKM. The J segment lost 2 bases and the V segment lost 1 base, leaving 7 bases of the junction unmatched. The CDR3 spans 16 residues.